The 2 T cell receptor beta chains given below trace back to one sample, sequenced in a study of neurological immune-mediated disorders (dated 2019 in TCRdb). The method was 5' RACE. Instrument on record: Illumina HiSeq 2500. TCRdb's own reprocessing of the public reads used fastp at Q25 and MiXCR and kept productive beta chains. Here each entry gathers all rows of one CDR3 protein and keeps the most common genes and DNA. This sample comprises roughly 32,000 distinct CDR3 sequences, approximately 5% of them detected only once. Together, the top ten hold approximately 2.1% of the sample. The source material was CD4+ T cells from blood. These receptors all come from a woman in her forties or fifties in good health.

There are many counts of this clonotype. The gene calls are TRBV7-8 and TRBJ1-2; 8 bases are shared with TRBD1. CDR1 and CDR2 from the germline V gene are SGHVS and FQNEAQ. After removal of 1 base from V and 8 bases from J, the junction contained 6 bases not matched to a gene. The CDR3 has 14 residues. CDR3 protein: CASSLDRGKGGYTF. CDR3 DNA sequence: TGTGCCAGCAGCTTAGACAGGGGGAAAGGGGGCTACACCTTC.

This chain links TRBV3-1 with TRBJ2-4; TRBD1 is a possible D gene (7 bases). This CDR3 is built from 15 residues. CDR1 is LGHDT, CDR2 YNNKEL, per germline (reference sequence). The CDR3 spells CVSSLTGRRENIQYF. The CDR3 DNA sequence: TGTGTTAGCAGCCTGACAGGGAGGAGAGAAAACATTCAGTACTTC.